This T cell receptor beta chain originates from a study of T cell responses to AZD1222 COVID-19 vaccine. Study-wide context: Second doses were pooled across both intervals (about 4 or about 12 weeks).

Assay used: immunoSEQ multiplex PCR; TCRdb lists only in-frame clones, some missing. The sample carries approximately 90,000 clones, around nine tenths recorded once. The CDR3 runs 19 residues. Germline V lookup: CDR1 SEHNR, CDR2 FQNEAQ (reference sequence). V dropped 5 bases and J dropped 4 bases, with 27 bases sitting between them. The genes are TRBV7-9 and TRBJ1-3; TRBD1 might be the D (6 bases). The sample in question was peripheral blood, obtained on day 0 of AZD1222 vaccination. This clonotype was sampled from an adult in good health. The CDR3 DNA reads as TGTGCCAGCAGCCCCCACCGATTCCCACAGGGACGATTAGGAAACACCATATATTTT. It specifies CASSPHRFPQGRLGNTIYF. Full variable domain (missing parts from reference TRBV7-9 and TRBJ1-3): DTGVSQNPRHKITKRGQNVTFRCDPISEHNRLYWYRQTLGQGPEFLTYFQNEAQLEKSRLLSDRFSAERPKGSFSTLEIQRTEQGDSAMYLCASSPHRFPQGRLGNTIYFGEGSWLTVV.